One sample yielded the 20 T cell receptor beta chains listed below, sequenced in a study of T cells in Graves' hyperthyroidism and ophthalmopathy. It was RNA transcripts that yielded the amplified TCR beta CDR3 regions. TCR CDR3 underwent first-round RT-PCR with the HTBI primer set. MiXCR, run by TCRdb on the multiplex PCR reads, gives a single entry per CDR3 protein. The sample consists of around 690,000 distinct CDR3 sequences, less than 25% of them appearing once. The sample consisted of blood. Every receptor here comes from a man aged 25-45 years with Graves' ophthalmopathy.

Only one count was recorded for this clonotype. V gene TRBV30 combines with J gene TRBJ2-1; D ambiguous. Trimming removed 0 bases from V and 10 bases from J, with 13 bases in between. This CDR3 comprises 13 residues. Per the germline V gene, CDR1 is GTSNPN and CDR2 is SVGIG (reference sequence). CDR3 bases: TGTGCCTGGAGTGTAAACATCGGCGGCGAGCAGTTCTTC. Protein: CAWSVNIGGEQFF. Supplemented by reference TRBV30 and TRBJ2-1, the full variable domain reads SQTIHQWPATLVQPVGSPLSLECTVEGTSNPNLYWYRQAAGRGLQLLFYSVGIGQISSEVPQNLSASRPQDRQFILSSKKLLLSDSGFYLCAWSVNIGGEQFFGPGTRLTVL.

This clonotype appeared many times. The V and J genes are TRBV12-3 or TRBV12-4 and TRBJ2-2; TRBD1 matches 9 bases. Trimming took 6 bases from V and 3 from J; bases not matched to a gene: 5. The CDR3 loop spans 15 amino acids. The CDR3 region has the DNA TGTGCCAGCAGGCCGGGACAGGGCCACACCGGGGAGCTGTTTTTT. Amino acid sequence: CASRPGQGHTGELFF.

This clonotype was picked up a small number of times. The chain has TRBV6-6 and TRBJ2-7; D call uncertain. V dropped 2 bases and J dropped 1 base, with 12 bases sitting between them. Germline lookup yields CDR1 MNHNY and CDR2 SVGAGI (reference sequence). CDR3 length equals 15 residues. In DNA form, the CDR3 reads TGTGCCAGCAGTTACCCCCCCGGGCCTTCCTACGAGCAGTACTTC. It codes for CASSYPPGPSYEQYF.

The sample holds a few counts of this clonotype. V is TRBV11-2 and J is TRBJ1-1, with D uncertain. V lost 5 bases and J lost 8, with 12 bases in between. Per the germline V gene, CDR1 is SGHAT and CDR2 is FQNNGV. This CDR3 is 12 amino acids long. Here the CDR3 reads CASSAQFWEAFF. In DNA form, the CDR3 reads TGTGCCAGCAGCGCCCAGTTTTGGGAAGCTTTCTTT.

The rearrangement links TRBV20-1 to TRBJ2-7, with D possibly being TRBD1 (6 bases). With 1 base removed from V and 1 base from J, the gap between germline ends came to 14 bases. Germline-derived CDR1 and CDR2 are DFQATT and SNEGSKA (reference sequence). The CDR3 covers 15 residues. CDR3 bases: TGCAGTGCTAGAGTCCCAGGGGTGCGTTCCTACGAGCAGTACTTC. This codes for CSARVPGVRSYEQYF.

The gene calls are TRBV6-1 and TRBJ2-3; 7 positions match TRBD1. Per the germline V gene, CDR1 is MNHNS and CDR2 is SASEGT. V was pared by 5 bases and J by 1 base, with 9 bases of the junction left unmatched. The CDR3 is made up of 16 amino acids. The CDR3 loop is CASSRHTGTGTDTQYF. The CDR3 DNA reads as TGTGCCAGCAGTCGTCACACCGGGACAGGCACAGATACGCAGTATTTT.

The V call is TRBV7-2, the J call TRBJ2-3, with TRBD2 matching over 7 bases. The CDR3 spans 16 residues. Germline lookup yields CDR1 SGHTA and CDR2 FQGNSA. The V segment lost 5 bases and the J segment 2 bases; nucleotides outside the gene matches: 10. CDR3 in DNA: TGTGCCAGCAGCCCCCGACTAGCCGAATCCACAGATACGCAGTATTTT. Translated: CASSPRLAESTDTQYF.

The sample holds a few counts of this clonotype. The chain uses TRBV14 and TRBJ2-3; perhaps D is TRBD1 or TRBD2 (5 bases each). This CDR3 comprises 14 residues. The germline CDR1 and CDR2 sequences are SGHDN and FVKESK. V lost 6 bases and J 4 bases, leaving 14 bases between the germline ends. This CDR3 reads CASSRGPTPDTQYF. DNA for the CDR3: TGTGCCAGCAGTCGGGGACCTACACCAGATACGCAGTATTTT.

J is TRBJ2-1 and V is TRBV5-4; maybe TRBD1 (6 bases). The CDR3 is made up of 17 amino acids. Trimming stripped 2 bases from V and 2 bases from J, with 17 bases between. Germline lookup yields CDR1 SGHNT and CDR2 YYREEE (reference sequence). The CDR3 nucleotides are TGTGCCAGCAGCTTAGGTGCAGGGGCAGCGGCCTACAATGAGCAGTTCTTC. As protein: CASSLGAGAAAYNEQFF.

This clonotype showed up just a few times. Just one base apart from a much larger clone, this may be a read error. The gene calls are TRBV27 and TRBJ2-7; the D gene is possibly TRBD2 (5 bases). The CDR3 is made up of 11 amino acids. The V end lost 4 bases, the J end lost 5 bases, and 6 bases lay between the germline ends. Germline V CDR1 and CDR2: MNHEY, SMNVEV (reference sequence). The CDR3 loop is CASSYGNEQYF. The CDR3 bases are TGTGCCAGCAGTTACGGGAACGAGCAGTACTTC.

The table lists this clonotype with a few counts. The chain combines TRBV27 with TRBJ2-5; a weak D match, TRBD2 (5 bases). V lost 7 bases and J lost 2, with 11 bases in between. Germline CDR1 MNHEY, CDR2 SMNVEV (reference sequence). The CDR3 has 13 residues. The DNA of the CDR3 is TGTGCCAGCATGGGTGGACTTCAAGAGACCCAGTACTTC. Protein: CASMGGLQETQYF.

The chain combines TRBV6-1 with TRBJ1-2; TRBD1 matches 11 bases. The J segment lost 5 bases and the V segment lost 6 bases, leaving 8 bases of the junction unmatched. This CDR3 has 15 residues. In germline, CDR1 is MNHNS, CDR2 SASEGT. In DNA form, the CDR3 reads TGTGCCAGCAGGGGGGACAGGGGGATCTTATATGGCTACACCTTC. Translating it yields CASRGDRGILYGYTF.

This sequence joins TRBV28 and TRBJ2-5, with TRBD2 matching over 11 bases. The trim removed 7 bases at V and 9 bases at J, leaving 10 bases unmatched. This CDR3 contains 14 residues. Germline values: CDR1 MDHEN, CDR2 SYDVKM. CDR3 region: CASNPAFSGRAQYF. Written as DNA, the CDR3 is TGTGCCAGCAACCCCGCCTTTAGCGGGAGGGCCCAGTACTTC.

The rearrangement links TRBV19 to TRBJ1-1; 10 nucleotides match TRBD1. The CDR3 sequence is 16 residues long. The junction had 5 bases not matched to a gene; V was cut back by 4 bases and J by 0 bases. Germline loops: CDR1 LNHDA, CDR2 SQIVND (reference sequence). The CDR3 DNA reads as TGTGCCAGTAGTAAGGGGACAGGGGCCATGAACACTGAAGCTTTCTTT. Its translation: CASSKGTGAMNTEAFF. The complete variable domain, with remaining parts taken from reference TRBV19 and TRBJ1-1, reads DGGITQSPKYLFRKEGQNVTLSCEQNLNHDAMYWYRQDPGQGLRLIYYSQIVNDFQKGDIAEGYSVSREKKESFPLTVTSAQKNPTAFYLCASSKGTGAMNTEAFFGQGTRLTVV.

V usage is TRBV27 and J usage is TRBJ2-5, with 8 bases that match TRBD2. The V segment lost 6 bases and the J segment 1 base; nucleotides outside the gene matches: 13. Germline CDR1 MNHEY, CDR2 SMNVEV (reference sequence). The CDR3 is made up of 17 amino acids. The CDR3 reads CASRTYAGLASQETQYF. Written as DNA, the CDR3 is TGTGCCAGCAGAACCTACGCTGGACTAGCAAGCCAAGAGACCCAGTACTTC.

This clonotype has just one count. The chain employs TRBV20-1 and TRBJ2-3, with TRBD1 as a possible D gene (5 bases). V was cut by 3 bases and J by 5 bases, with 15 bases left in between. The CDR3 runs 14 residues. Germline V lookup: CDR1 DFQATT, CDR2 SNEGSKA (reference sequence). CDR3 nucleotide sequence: TGCAGTGCTAGGCAGGGTATAGTAGGAGATACGCAGTATTTT. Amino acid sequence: CSARQGIVGDTQYF.

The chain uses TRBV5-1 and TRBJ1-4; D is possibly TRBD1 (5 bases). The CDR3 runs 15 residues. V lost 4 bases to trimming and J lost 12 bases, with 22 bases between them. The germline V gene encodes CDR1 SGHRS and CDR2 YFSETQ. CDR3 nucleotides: TGCGCCAGCAGCCAAGGCCAGGGAGTCACGAGAGAACTGTTTTTT. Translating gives CASSQGQGVTRELFF.

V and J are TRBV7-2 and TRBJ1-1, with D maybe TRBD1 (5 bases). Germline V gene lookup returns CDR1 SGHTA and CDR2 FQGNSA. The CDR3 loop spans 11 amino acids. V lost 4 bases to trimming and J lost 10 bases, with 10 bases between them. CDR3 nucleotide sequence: TGTGCCAGCAGCTCAGGGCAAGGAGCTTTCTTT. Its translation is CASSSGQGAFF.

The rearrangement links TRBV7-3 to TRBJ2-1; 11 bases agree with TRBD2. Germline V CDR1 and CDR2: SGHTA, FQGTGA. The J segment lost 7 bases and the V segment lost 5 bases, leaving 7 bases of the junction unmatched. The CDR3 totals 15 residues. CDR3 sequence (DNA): TGTGCCAGCAGCCGTCCCGGGACTAGCGGTAATGAGCAGTTCTTC. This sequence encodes CASSRPGTSGNEQFF.

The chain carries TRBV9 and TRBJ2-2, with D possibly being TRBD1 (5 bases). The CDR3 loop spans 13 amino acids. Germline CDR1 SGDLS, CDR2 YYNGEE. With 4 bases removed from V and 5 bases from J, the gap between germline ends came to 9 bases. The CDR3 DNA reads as TGTGCCAGCAGCATAGGGGTGACCGGGGAGCTGTTTTTT. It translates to CASSIGVTGELFF.